One and the same sample provided the 28 T cell receptor beta chains below, sequenced in a study of cytomegalovirus exposure and HLA in healthy donors (dated by TCRdb to the late 2010s). Libraries were made using the immunoSEQ multiplex PCR assay. The multiplex PCR relied on a mix of 60 forward primers for TCR Vbeta segments and 13 reverse primers for TCR Jbeta segments. What TCRdb holds here is the immuneACCESS table cut down to in-frame rearrangements. Part of the clones is not present; checked against another copy, under half of the missing clones reflect an unresolved V gene, and the others are unexplained. Present in this sample are approximately 160,000 clones, roughly 85% of which were seen just once. The ten largest make up about 0.66% of the sample. Sequencing was carried out using PBMCs. All receptors derive from a male donor in good health and CMV-seronegative.

This chain connects TRBV11-3 to TRBJ1-6; D not certain. There are 14 residues in the CDR3. With 1 base removed from V and 8 bases from J, the gap between germline ends came to 9 bases. Germline loops: CDR1 SGHNT, CDR2 YENEEA. CDR3 bases: TGTGCCAGCAGCTTAGGCGCTGGTTATTCACCCCTCCACTTT. It encodes CASSLGAGYSPLHF.

The chain combines TRBV7-2 with TRBJ1-2; TRBD1 aligns across 8 bases. CDR3 length: 15 residues. After removal of 5 bases from V and 2 bases from J, the junction contained 7 bases not matched to a gene. Germline V gene data show CDR1 as SGHTA and CDR2 as FQGNSA. The CDR3 nucleotides read TGTGCCAGCAGCCCCGGACAGGGTCGAAACTATGGCTACACCTTC. Encoded protein: CASSPGQGRNYGYTF.

This chain joins TRBV4-1 and TRBJ1-5; D gene unclear. V lost 3 bases to trimming and J lost 10 bases, with 16 bases between them. CDR1 is MGHRA, CDR2 YSYEKL, per germline. CDR3 size: 14 residues. CDR3 protein: CASSQAGSVYPQHF. The CDR3 DNA reads TGCGCCAGCAGCCAGGCCGGTAGCGTGTACCCCCAGCATTTT.

V and J are TRBV5-1 and TRBJ1-1; TRBD1 is a possible D gene (5 bases). The CDR3 runs 12 residues. V gave up 4 bases and J gave up 4 bases, with 8 bases separating them. The germline V gene encodes CDR1 SGHRS and CDR2 YFSETQ. The CDR3 loop reads CASSGAGTEAFF. The CDR3 DNA is TGCGCCAGCAGCGGGGCAGGCACTGAAGCTTTCTTT.

The table lists this clone with a count of one. The rearrangement uses TRBV7-9 and TRBJ2-7, with TRBD2 as a possible D gene (6 bases). The CDR3 loop spans 14 amino acids. The V end lost 5 bases, the J end lost 3 bases, and 14 bases lay between the germline ends. Per germline, CDR1 SEHNR and CDR2 FQNEAQ (reference sequence). This CDR3 reads CASSPWDLGYEQYF. CDR3 in DNA: TGTGCCAGCAGCCCGTGGGACTTGGGCTACGAGCAGTACTTC.

The genes are TRBV27 and TRBJ1-5; D is unclear. The length of the CDR3 is 12 residues. Trimming cost V 3 bases and J 3 bases, with 3 bases left between them. Germline values: CDR1 MNHEY, CDR2 SMNVEV (reference sequence). As DNA, the CDR3 is TGTGCCAGCAGTTTTATCAATCAGCCCCAGCATTTT. Protein product: CASSFINQPQHF.

This clone has only one observation. J is TRBJ2-1 and V is TRBV19; 7 bases are a match to TRBD2. The CDR3 sequence is 15 residues long. V shed 7 bases and J 2 bases; nucleotides not matched to a gene: 8. Per the germline V gene, CDR1 is LNHDA and CDR2 is SQIVND (reference sequence). CDR3 DNA sequence: TGTGCCAGTAAGCCCCCGGGAGGACCCTACAATGAGCAGTTCTTC. It specifies CASKPPGGPYNEQFF.

The chain combines TRBV6-5 with TRBJ2-7; D perhaps matches TRBD1 (6 bases). Trimming removed 7 bases from V and 1 base from J, with 8 bases in between. Germline V gene lookup returns CDR1 MNHEY and CDR2 SVGAGI. CDR3 size: 12 residues. CDR3 nucleotide sequence: TGTGCCAGCAAGGACAGATCCTACGAGCAGTACTTC. Amino acids: CASKDRSYEQYF.

The V and J genes are TRBV30 and TRBJ2-7; D possibly corresponds to TRBD2 (5 bases). The CDR3 totals 15 residues. Trimming cost V 0 bases and J 6 bases, with 18 bases left between them. The germline CDR1 and CDR2 sequences are GTSNPN and SVGIG (reference sequence). CDR3 sequence: CAWSVPGLGVGEQYF. DNA for the CDR3: TGTGCCTGGAGTGTACCCGGCCTCGGGGTGGGCGAGCAGTACTTC.

The J gene is TRBJ2-7, the V gene TRBV30; the match to TRBD1 covers 8 bases. Looked up from germline, CDR1 is GTSNPN and CDR2 is SVGIG (reference sequence). The CDR3 loop spans 14 amino acids. Trimming took 1 base from V and 2 from J; bases not matched to a gene: 4. The DNA of the CDR3 is TGTGCCTGGAGTGGGGGACAGGCGGCCTACGAGCAGTACTTC. It is translated as CAWSGGQAAYEQYF.

The V and J genes are TRBV5-4 and TRBJ1-1; no reliable D call. The CDR3 spans 15 residues. Germline CDR1 and CDR2: SGHNT and YYREEE (reference sequence). Trimming shortened V by 0 bases and J by 1 base, and 10 bases separated the two germline ends. DNA of the CDR3: TGTGCCAGCAGCTTGGGGTCGGTGTGGAACACTGAAGCTTTCTTT. This gives the protein CASSLGSVWNTEAFF.

This chain connects TRBV20-1 to TRBJ2-1; D gene uncertain. This CDR3 contains 11 residues. CDR1 and CDR2 from the germline V gene are DFQATT and SNEGSKA (reference sequence). Trimming cost V 7 bases and J 8 bases, with 12 bases left between them. The CDR3 loop is CSGLTGDEQFF. The CDR3 DNA is TGCAGTGGGTTGACGGGTGATGAGCAGTTCTTC.

The chain couples TRBV5-4 to TRBJ1-1, with TRBD1 matching over 11 bases. The V segment lost 0 bases and the J segment 7 bases; nucleotides outside the gene matches: 2. This CDR3 spans 14 amino acids. Germline V gene data show CDR1 as SGHNT and CDR2 as YYREEE (reference sequence). CDR3 sequence (DNA): TGTGCCAGCAGCTTGGGGACAGGGGGCTTTGAAGCTTTCTTT. Its protein product is CASSLGTGGFEAFF.

The V call is TRBV5-1, the J call TRBJ2-7, with TRBD1 matching 9 bases. CDR1 SGHRS and CDR2 YFSETQ come from the germline V gene. V lost 4 bases to trimming and J lost 4 bases; unmatched junction nucleotides: 6. The CDR3 has 14 amino acids. The CDR3 bases are TGCGCCAGCAGCAACACAGGGGGCTCGTACGAGCAGTACTTC. Translated, it gives CASSNTGGSYEQYF.

The rearrangement uses TRBV27 and TRBJ1-1; 9 positions match TRBD1. V shed 3 bases and J 4 bases; nucleotides not matched to a gene: 6. Germline assignment: CDR1 MNHEY and CDR2 SMNVEV (reference sequence). There are 15 residues in the CDR3. CDR3 amino acids: CASSFTGGASTEAFF. CDR3 sequence (DNA): TGTGCCAGCAGTTTTACAGGGGGCGCGAGCACTGAAGCTTTCTTT.

The chain combines TRBV5-4 with TRBJ2-1; 11 bases align to TRBD2. Germline CDR1 reads SGHNT; CDR2 reads YYREEE (reference sequence). Germline trimming cut 3 bases from V and 2 bases from J; bases unmatched to any gene: 10. This CDR3 has 18 amino acids. The DNA of the CDR3 is TGTGCCAGCAGCTGGGGGGCTAGCGGGGGGTTAACCTACAATGAGCAGTTCTTC. It translates to CASSWGASGGLTYNEQFF.

The J gene is TRBJ1-2, the V gene TRBV21-1. TRBV21-1 is flagged as a pseudogene. The CDR3 contains 14 residues. In DNA form, the CDR3 reads TGTGCCAGCAGCAAAGTGGAGCTTATGTATGGCTACACCTTC. It translates to CASSKVELMYGYTF.

This clone was counted a few times. J is TRBJ2-3 and V is TRBV2; perhaps TRBD1 as D (6 bases). Germline V gene data show CDR1 as SNHLY and CDR2 as FYNNEI. V gave up 4 bases and J gave up 6 bases, with 11 bases separating them. This CDR3 comprises 13 residues. Here the CDR3 reads CASSVGQSDTQYF. The CDR3 DNA follows: TGTGCCAGCAGTGTTGGACAGTCGGATACGCAGTATTTT.

This sequence joins TRBV7-3 and TRBJ2-2; D gene uncertain. Between the trimmed V and J ends, which lost 1 base and 5 bases, there was a span of 8 bases. Germline CDR1 is SGHTA and CDR2 is FQGTGA. The CDR3 is 14 amino acids. The CDR3 is CASSLSAGTGELFF. DNA for the CDR3: TGTGCCAGCAGCTTAAGCGCAGGAACCGGGGAGCTGTTTTTT.

Remarks on this clone: Other DNA sequences in this specimen translate into the identical CDR3. The rearrangement links TRBV4-3 to TRBJ2-5; a weak D match, TRBD2 (6 bases). The CDR3 covers 13 residues. Deletions cut 1 base from V and 5 bases from J, with 8 bases between. Per germline, CDR1 LGHNA and CDR2 YSLEER. The CDR3 DNA follows: TGCGCCAGCAGCCAAGTAGGAGGGGAGACCCAGTACTTC. Its protein is CASSQVGGETQYF.

The chain employs TRBV19 and TRBJ2-7; tentative D call: TRBD1 (5 bases). Germline V gene sequence: CDR1 LNHDA, CDR2 SQIVND (reference sequence). The CDR3 consists of 14 residues. Deletions cut 2 bases from V and 1 base from J, with 9 bases between. CDR3 nucleotide sequence: TGTGCCAGTAGTATAACAGGCATATCCTACGAGCAGTACTTC. It codes for CASSITGISYEQYF.

The rearrangement links TRBV5-8 to TRBJ2-5; the D is unclear. The V and J ends lost 0 bases and 1 base respectively, with 10 bases between them. In germline, CDR1 is SGHTS, CDR2 YDEGEE. The CDR3 spans 15 residues. The CDR3 spells CASSLGIEFQETQYF. The CDR3 DNA sequence: TGTGCCAGCAGCTTGGGAATTGAGTTCCAAGAGACCCAGTACTTC.

This clone was seen only a few times. The V gene is TRBV6-6, the J gene TRBJ2-7; D unresolved. V shed 6 bases and J shed 1 base, with 13 bases lying between them. The CDR3 loop spans 14 amino acids. CDR1 MNHNY and CDR2 SVGAGI come from the germline V gene (reference sequence). CDR3 residues: CASSLNTPSYEQYF. DNA for the CDR3: TGTGCCAGCAGCCTCAATACTCCGTCCTACGAGCAGTACTTC.

The chain uses TRBV7-3 and TRBJ1-1, with D possibly matching TRBD1 (6 bases). V lost 2 bases and J 9 bases, leaving 13 bases between the germline ends. The germline gives CDR1 SGHTA, CDR2 FQGTGA. The CDR3 loop spans 13 amino acids. Here the CDR3 reads CASSLHGQGQAFF. CDR3 nucleotide sequence: TGTGCCAGCAGCTTACACGGGCAGGGGCAAGCTTTCTTT.

The CDR3 DNA reads TGTGCCACCGAGACTAGCGGGAGTTACGAGCAGTACTTC. Translated: CATETSGSYEQYF. V usage is TRBV6-5 and J usage is TRBJ2-7; 12 bases fit TRBD2. Germline V gene lookup returns CDR1 MNHEY and CDR2 SVGAGI. Unmatched junction bases numbered 5, after V lost 10 bases and J lost 4 bases. This CDR3 has 13 residues.

The chain couples TRBV7-2 to TRBJ2-5; the match to TRBD2 covers 9 bases. In germline, CDR1 is SGHTA, CDR2 FQGNSA. This CDR3 has 16 amino acids. The V segment lost 1 base and the J segment 5 bases; nucleotides outside the gene matches: 8. DNA for the CDR3: TGTGCCAGCAGCTTAGGAGGGGGCGGGGGGGCGGAGACCCAGTACTTC. This translates into CASSLGGGGGAETQYF.

The rearrangement links TRBV7-9 to TRBJ2-7; TRBD1 agrees at 7 bases. The CDR3 sequence is 13 residues long. After removal of 5 bases from V and 5 bases from J, the junction contained 6 bases not matched to a gene. Germline V CDR1 and CDR2: SEHNR, FQNEAQ (reference sequence). CDR3 amino acids: CASSTRQGHEQYF. The CDR3 DNA reads as TGTGCCAGCAGCACAAGACAGGGCCACGAGCAGTACTTC. Based on the CDR3 plus reference TRBV7-9 and TRBJ2-7, the full variable domain is DTGVSQNPRHKITKRGQNVTFRCDPISEHNRLYWYRQTLGQGPEFLTYFQNEAQLEKSRLLSDRFSAERPKGSFSTLEIQRTEQGDSAMYLCASSTRQGHEQYFGPGTRLTVT.

V gene TRBV19 combines with J gene TRBJ2-3, with unresolved D. Trimming removed 6 bases from V and 0 bases from J, with 10 bases in between. The CDR3 runs 14 residues. The germline gives CDR1 LNHDA, CDR2 SQIVND (reference sequence). In nucleotides, the CDR3 is TGTGCCAGTAGAAGCGTTTCTAGCACAGATACGCAGTATTTT. Encoded protein: CASRSVSSTDTQYF. The full variable domain, in which reference TRBV19 and TRBJ2-3 provide the parts outside the CDR3, is DGGITQSPKYLFRKEGQNVTLSCEQNLNHDAMYWYRQDPGQGLRLIYYSQIVNDFQKGDIAEGYSVSREKKESFPLTVTSAQKNPTAFYLCASRSVSSTDTQYFGPGTRLTVL.